The clone carrying this TCR beta chain was seen only a few times. Its antigen is unknown. The germline gives CDR1 SGHAT, CDR2 FQNNGV. The CDR3 covers 14 residues. V lost 1 base and J 10 bases, leaving 14 bases between the germline ends. The authors' total RNA extraction used unfractionated whole blood. Unique molecular identifiers were attached to individual cDNA molecules within the library. TCRdb reprocessed the 5' RACE reads with MiXCR, giving one entry per CDR3 protein. The sample lists over 95,000 distinct CDR3 sequences; approximately 20% were seen once. The data were obtained in a study of human T cells and chemical hapten exposure. Study observations and caveats: The number of TCRs over 1 in 1000 frequency stayed unchanged after DPC.

The V and J genes are TRBV11-2 and TRBJ2-1; possible D gene TRBD2, 5 bases. This receptor was taken from a human donor in good health. The DNA of the CDR3 is TGTGCCAGCAGCTTAGTTGGAGGTCCTGGGGAGCAGTTCTTC. It yields the protein CASSLVGGPGEQFF.